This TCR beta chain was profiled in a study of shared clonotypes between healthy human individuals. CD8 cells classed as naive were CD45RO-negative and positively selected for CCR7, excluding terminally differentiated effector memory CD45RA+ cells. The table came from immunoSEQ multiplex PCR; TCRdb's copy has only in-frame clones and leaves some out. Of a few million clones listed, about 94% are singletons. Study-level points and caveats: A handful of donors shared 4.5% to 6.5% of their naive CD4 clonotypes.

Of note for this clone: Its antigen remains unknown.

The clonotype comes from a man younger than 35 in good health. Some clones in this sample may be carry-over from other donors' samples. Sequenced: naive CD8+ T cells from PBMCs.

CDR3 coding DNA: TGTGCCAGCAGCTGGACCGACAGGGGGTATAGCAATCAGCCCCAGCATTTT. Translated: CASSWTDRGYSNQPQHF. This rearrangement joins TRBV5-5 to TRBJ1-5; 9 bases match TRBD1. The CDR3 loop spans 17 amino acids. Looked up from germline, CDR1 is SGHKS and CDR2 is YYEKEE (reference sequence). Germline trimming cut 3 bases from V and 0 bases from J; bases unmatched to any gene: 7.